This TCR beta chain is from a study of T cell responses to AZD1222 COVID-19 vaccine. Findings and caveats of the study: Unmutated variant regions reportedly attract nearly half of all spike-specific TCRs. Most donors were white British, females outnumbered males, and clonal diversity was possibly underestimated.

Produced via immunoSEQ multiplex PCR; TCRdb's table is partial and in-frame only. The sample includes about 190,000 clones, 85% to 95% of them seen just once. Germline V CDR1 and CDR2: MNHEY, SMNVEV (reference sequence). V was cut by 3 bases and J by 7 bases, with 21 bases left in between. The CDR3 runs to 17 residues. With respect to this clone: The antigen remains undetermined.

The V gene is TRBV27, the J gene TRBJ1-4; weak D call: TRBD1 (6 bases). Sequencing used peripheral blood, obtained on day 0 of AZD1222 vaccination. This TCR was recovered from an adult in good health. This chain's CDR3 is CASSFAVSGGLVEKLFF. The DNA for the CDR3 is TGTGCCAGCAGTTTTGCGGTGTCGGGGGGGCTTGTTGAAAAACTGTTTTTT.